These 32 T cell receptor beta chains came from one sample sequenced in a study of CD8 T cells in ankylosing spondylitis. One entry per CDR3 protein, called by TCRdb with MiXCR from the 5' RACE reads. The profile shows a few hundred thousand distinct CDR3 sequences, roughly 18% of them singletons. Material for sequencing was blood, either unsorted or a sorted T cell fraction (not recorded which). All receptors derive from a male donor with ankylosing spondylitis or in good health (not recorded which).

This sequence joins TRBV4-1 and TRBJ2-7, with TRBD2 identical over 10 bases. CDR3 size: 18 residues. V trimming: 0 bases; J trimming: 1 base; junction bases outside the gene matches: 9. Germline values: CDR1 MGHRA, CDR2 YSYEKL. CDR3: CASSQDALAGYGSYEQYF. The CDR3 nucleotides are TGCGCCAGCAGCCAAGATGCACTAGCGGGATATGGGTCCTACGAGCAGTACTTC.

The rearrangement joins TRBV12-3 or TRBV12-4 to TRBJ1-1, with D hard to call. V was clipped by 6 bases and J by 3 bases, with 14 bases between them. The CDR3 runs to 14 residues. CDR3 protein: CASSYEYGDTEAFF. The CDR3 nucleotides read TGTGCCAGCAGCTACGAGTACGGGGACACTGAAGCTTTCTTT.

This clonotype was detected many times. V and J are TRBV7-2 and TRBJ2-7; 10 nucleotides match TRBD1. This CDR3 spans 15 amino acids. V shed 5 bases, J shed 7 bases, and the junction held 11 bases outside the gene matches. The V gene's germline CDR1 is SGHTA and CDR2 FQGNSA. CDR3 amino acids: CASSPGTGVLGEQYF. The CDR3 DNA sequence: TGTGCCAGCAGCCCCGGGACAGGGGTTCTTGGGGAGCAGTACTTC.

This clonotype was seen at least ten times. The chain has TRBV20-1 and TRBJ1-2; the D gene is possibly TRBD1 (6 bases). CDR1 is DFQATT, CDR2 SNEGSKA, per germline (reference sequence). Deletions cut 6 bases from V and 8 bases from J, with 16 bases between. CDR3 length: 12 amino acids. The CDR3 protein is CSAAGVPDGYTF. CDR3 bases: TGCAGTGCAGCAGGGGTGCCGGACGGCTACACCTTC.

In nucleotides, the CDR3 is TGTGCCAGCAGCCCCAAGGACGGTTCCTACGAGCAGTACTTC. Its protein is CASSPKDGSYEQYF. V gene TRBV7-9 combines with J gene TRBJ2-7; no clear D. V was cut by 5 bases and J by 1 base, with 12 bases left in between. This CDR3 is 14 amino acids long. Germline V lookup: CDR1 SEHNR, CDR2 FQNEAQ (reference sequence).

The chain has TRBV19 and TRBJ1-2, with D unresolved. V lost 2 bases, J lost 2 bases, and 6 bases lay in between. The germline V gene has CDR1 LNHDA and CDR2 SQIVND (reference sequence). The CDR3 sequence is 13 residues long. The DNA of the CDR3 is TGTGCCAGTAGTATATCTGGGAACTATGGCTACACCTTC. Its translation: CASSISGNYGYTF.

This clonotype has a count of ten or more. The J gene is TRBJ2-1, the V gene TRBV29-1; D is undetermined. Trimming removed 6 bases at V and 9 bases at J, with 18 bases between. Germline V lookup: CDR1 SQVTM, CDR2 ANQGSEA. This CDR3 region has 13 residues. Written as DNA, the CDR3 is TGCAGCGTCGAGGTCAGCGCCTATTTTGAGCAGTTCTTC. Its translation: CSVEVSAYFEQFF.

A few counts support this clonotype. The CDR3 reads CASSLVLTGNEQFF. The DNA for the CDR3 is TGTGCCAGCAGTTTAGTTCTGACTGGCAATGAGCAGTTCTTC. V gene TRBV12-3 or TRBV12-4 combines with J gene TRBJ2-1; D not certain. CDR3 length equals 14 residues. The V end was cut by 1 base, the J end by 6 bases, with 10 bases between.

This clonotype was picked up a small number of times. The V call is TRBV19, the J call TRBJ2-2; no clear D. Germline CDR1 and CDR2: LNHDA and SQIVND (reference sequence). CDR3 length equals 11 residues. Between the trimmed V and J ends, which lost 8 bases and 2 bases, there was a span of 3 bases. CDR3 DNA: TGTGCCAGTGGTAACACCGGGGAGCTGTTTTTT. Protein product: CASGNTGELFF.

This clonotype was observed a handful of times. V and J are TRBV4-3 and TRBJ1-6; maybe TRBD1 (6 bases). In germline, CDR1 is LGHNA, CDR2 YSLEER. The CDR3 contains 18 residues. V dropped 0 bases and J dropped 8 bases, with 20 bases sitting between them. The CDR3: CASSQDGVRGLGDSPLHF. In nucleotides, the CDR3 is TGCGCCAGCAGCCAAGATGGGGTTCGGGGGCTCGGGGATTCACCCCTCCACTTT.

This clonotype showed up just a few times. J is TRBJ2-7 and V is TRBV20-1; no clear D. Germline V CDR1 and CDR2: DFQATT, SNEGSKA (reference sequence). Trimming cost V 0 bases and J 2 bases, with 17 bases left between them. The CDR3 is 16 residues long. The CDR3 DNA follows: TGCAGTGCTAGAGATCAAAGGGCCAGCCGAACCTACGAGCAGTACTTC. Translation: CSARDQRASRTYEQYF.

The chain links TRBV7-9 to TRBJ2-1, with TRBD1 identical over 9 bases. CDR3 length: 14 residues. With 4 bases clipped from V and 8 bases from J, the junction kept 6 bases outside the gene matches. Per the germline V gene, CDR1 is SEHNR and CDR2 is FQNEAQ (reference sequence). The chain's CDR3 is CASSSPGQGYEQFF. The CDR3 bases are TGTGCCAGCAGCTCGCCGGGACAGGGCTATGAGCAGTTCTTC.

This clonotype was detected only a few times. The chain carries TRBV13 and TRBJ2-7; 7 bases align to TRBD2. V lost 6 bases to trimming and J lost 6 bases; unmatched junction nucleotides: 11. The CDR3 extends over 14 amino acids. CDR1 and CDR2 (germline): PRHDT, FYEKMQ (reference sequence). CDR3 sequence: CASRTRGLSGEQYF. The CDR3 nucleotides read TGTGCCAGCAGAACCCGGGGACTATCCGGCGAGCAGTACTTC.

This chain connects TRBV20-1 to TRBJ2-1; D may be TRBD2 (5 bases). The V gene lost 7 bases and the J gene lost 3 bases, with 16 bases spanning the gap. CDR1 is DFQATT and CDR2 is SNEGSKA in the germline V gene (reference sequence). This CDR3 is built from 14 residues. Written as DNA, the CDR3 is TGCAGTGTGAGAGGCACTAGTGACTACAATGAGCAGTTCTTC. It translates to CSVRGTSDYNEQFF.

This clonotype has a count of ten or more. This CDR3 reads CSADTLAGPKSTDTQYF. CDR3 nucleotide sequence: TGCAGTGCCGACACACTAGCGGGACCCAAAAGCACAGATACGCAGTATTTT. The chain employs TRBV20-1 and TRBJ2-3, with 10 positions matching TRBD2. V lost 6 bases to trimming and J lost 0 bases; unmatched junction nucleotides: 12. The CDR3 is 17 amino acids. Germline lookup yields CDR1 DFQATT and CDR2 SNEGSKA (reference sequence).

This clonotype has more than one count but fewer than ten. V gene TRBV28 combines with J gene TRBJ2-7, with 7 bases matching TRBD1. In germline, CDR1 is MDHEN, CDR2 SYDVKM. With V trimmed by 5 bases and J by 0 bases, 10 bases remained unmatched. This CDR3 spans 16 amino acids. CDR3 sequence (DNA): TGTGCCAGCAGTCCATGGACAGGTTCTGGCTCCTACGAGCAGTACTTC. It is translated as CASSPWTGSGSYEQYF.

This clonotype was recorded a few times. This chain connects TRBV11-1 to TRBJ2-1; 9 bases match TRBD2. There are 19 residues in the CDR3. With 2 bases clipped from V and 6 bases from J, the junction kept 17 bases outside the gene matches. The germline gives CDR1 SGHAT, CDR2 FQDESV (reference sequence). CDR3 in DNA: TGTGCCAGCAGCTTATATGGAAATCCCGCGCGGGAGGGCCCCAATGAGCAGTTCTTC. It specifies CASSLYGNPAREGPNEQFF. Full variable domain (remainder filled in from reference TRBV11-1 and TRBJ2-1): EAEVAQSPRYKITEKSQAVAFWCDPISGHATLYWYRQILGQGPELLVQFQDESVVDDSQLPKDRFSAERLKGVDSTLKIQPAELGDSAMYLCASSLYGNPAREGPNEQFFGPGTRLTVL.

Many counts were recorded for this clonotype. The rearrangement uses TRBV12-3 or TRBV12-4 and TRBJ2-1; 8 nucleotides agree with TRBD2. The CDR3 totals 16 residues. V shed 5 bases and J 3 bases; nucleotides not matched to a gene: 9. The chain's CDR3 is CASSATLAELYNEQFF. The CDR3 nucleotides read TGTGCCAGCAGTGCCACACTAGCGGAACTCTACAATGAGCAGTTCTTC.

This clonotype has a handful of counts. V is TRBV7-2 and J is TRBJ2-1; maybe TRBD2 (6 bases). CDR3 size: 14 residues. The germline V and J ends were trimmed by 9 bases and 2 bases, with 14 bases remaining between them. Germline V gene lookup returns CDR1 SGHTA and CDR2 FQGNSA. This CDR3 is CASSRGGTYNEQFF. CDR3 coding DNA: TGTGCCAGTTCTAGGGGAGGAACCTACAATGAGCAGTTCTTC.

The V and J genes are TRBV12-3 or TRBV12-4 and TRBJ2-7; D gene uncertain. CDR3 length: 9 residues. With 9 bases removed from V and 7 bases from J, the gap between germline ends came to 7 bases. CDR3 sequence: CARPWEQYF. The CDR3 region has the DNA TGTGCCAGACCCTGGGAGCAGTACTTC.

The chain employs TRBV12-3 or TRBV12-4 and TRBJ2-1; 14 bases map to TRBD2. V gave up 6 bases and J gave up 6 bases; unmatched junction bases: 4. The CDR3 has 15 amino acids. The chain's CDR3 is CASRTGTSGSNEQFF. CDR3 DNA sequence: TGTGCCAGCAGGACCGGGACTAGCGGGAGCAATGAGCAGTTCTTC.

V usage is TRBV29-1 and J usage is TRBJ2-1; TRBD2 matches at 12 bases. Germline V gene lookup returns CDR1 SQVTM and CDR2 ANQGSEA. The CDR3 has 16 residues. The J segment lost 2 bases and the V segment lost 3 bases, leaving 5 bases of the junction unmatched. The CDR3 here is CSVEGTSGFTYNEQFF. The CDR3 coding sequence is TGCAGCGTTGAGGGGACTAGCGGGTTTACCTACAATGAGCAGTTCTTC.

This clonotype came up a few times. CDR3 sequence: CASSAREGDTQYF. The CDR3 region has the DNA TGTGCCAGCAGTGCCCGAGAAGGAGATACGCAGTATTTT. The chain combines TRBV25-1 with TRBJ2-3; no clear D. The CDR3 has 13 residues. Trimming removed 4 bases at V and 5 bases at J, with 10 bases between. Per germline, CDR1 MGHDK and CDR2 SYGVNS.

This clonotype was seen a few times. The chain carries TRBV12-3 or TRBV12-4 and TRBJ1-2, with TRBD1 matching 8 bases. With 7 bases clipped from V and 1 base from J, the junction kept 5 bases outside the gene matches. CDR3 length: 14 amino acids. The chain's CDR3 is CASINRGDNYGYTF. In DNA form, the CDR3 reads TGTGCCAGCATCAACAGGGGGGATAACTATGGCTACACCTTC.

The chain combines TRBV5-1 with TRBJ2-3; a possible D gene is TRBD1 (6 bases). The V and J ends lost 8 bases and 2 bases respectively, with 18 bases between them. The CDR3 totals 15 residues. Germline V gives CDR1 SGHRS, CDR2 YFSETQ. CDR3 nucleotides: TGCGCCAGTTCGGACAGCCCTCTAATCACAGATACGCAGTATTTT. Encoded protein: CASSDSPLITDTQYF.

The chain recombines TRBV29-1 with TRBJ2-1, with 13 bases aligning to TRBD2. This CDR3 region has 19 residues. Germline V CDR1 and CDR2: SQVTM, ANQGSEA. J was trimmed by 5 bases and V by 3 bases; bases with no gene match: 16. The CDR3 spells CSVDSATSGRALSDNEQFF. In nucleotides, the CDR3 is TGCAGCGTTGATTCGGCCACTAGCGGGAGGGCCCTAAGTGACAATGAGCAGTTCTTC.

V and J are TRBV13 and TRBJ2-7; TRBD1 matches at 7 bases. The CDR3 length is 13 residues. CDR1 and CDR2 (germline): PRHDT, FYEKMQ (reference sequence). Losses at the gene ends were 4 bases for V and 3 bases for J; bases not matched to a gene: 3. The CDR3 protein is CASSSHRGYEQYF. For the CDR3, the DNA is TGTGCCAGCAGCTCCCACAGGGGCTACGAGCAGTACTTC.

There are a few counts of this clonotype. The chain carries TRBV28 and TRBJ2-1; D might be TRBD2 (7 bases). V lost 5 bases to trimming and J lost 7 bases, with 24 bases between them. The CDR3 extends over 17 amino acids. CDR1 and CDR2 from the germline V gene are MDHEN and SYDVKM. For the CDR3, the DNA is TGTGCCAGCAGTCCCCGGTGGGAGGCGGGGGCGCAGAATGAGCAGTTCTTC. Translation gives CASSPRWEAGAQNEQFF. Looking up the rest from reference TRBV28 and TRBJ2-1 gives the full variable domain: DVKVTQSSRYLVKRTGEKVFLECVQDMDHENMFWYRQDPGLGLRLIYFSYDVKMKEKGDIPEGYSVSREKKERFSLILESASTNQTSMYLCASSPRWEAGAQNEQFFGPGTRLTVL.

This clonotype was detected many times. The chain combines TRBV7-9 with TRBJ2-3, with 8 positions matching TRBD2. Germline CDR1 reads SEHNR; CDR2 reads FQNEAQ (reference sequence). Trimming at V came to 5 bases and at J to 1 base, leaving 5 bases not matched to a gene. There are 15 residues in the CDR3. The CDR3 DNA is TGTGCCAGCAGCCCCGCCGGGGGGGGCACAGATACGCAGTATTTT. As protein: CASSPAGGGTDTQYF. The full variable domain, its missing parts supplied by reference TRBV7-9 and TRBJ2-3, is DTGVSQNPRHKITKRGQNVTFRCDPISEHNRLYWYRQTLGQGPEFLTYFQNEAQLEKSRLLSDRFSAERPKGSFSTLEIQRTEQGDSAMYLCASSPAGGGTDTQYFGPGTRLTVL.

The chain couples TRBV20-1 to TRBJ2-3; maybe TRBD2 (5 bases). CDR3 length equals 16 residues. Trimming took 1 base from V and 0 from J, leaving 14 bases between them. Germline V gives CDR1 DFQATT, CDR2 SNEGSKA (reference sequence). The CDR3 bases are TGCAGTGCTAGAGCAGAGGACTGGGCTAGCACAGATACGCAGTATTTT. Translated, it gives CSARAEDWASTDTQYF.

The rearrangement joins TRBV7-2 to TRBJ2-7; D gene uncertain. CDR3 length equals 14 residues. V lost 0 bases to trimming and J lost 3 bases, with 9 bases between them. Germline V lookup: CDR1 SGHTA, CDR2 FQGNSA. CDR3 region: CASSLAVGLYEQYF. CDR3 bases: TGTGCCAGCAGCTTAGCGGTGGGCCTCTACGAGCAGTACTTC. The full variable domain, with the rest looked up from reference TRBV7-2 and TRBJ2-7, is GAGVSQSPSNKVTEKGKDVELRCDPISGHTALYWYRQSLGQGLEFLIYFQGNSAPDKSGLPSDRFSAERTGGSVSTLTIQRTQQEDSAVYLCASSLAVGLYEQYFGPGTRLTVT.

V usage is TRBV7-9 and J usage is TRBJ1-1, with a tentative D call TRBD1 (5 bases). The CDR3 covers 14 residues. Germline values: CDR1 SEHNR, CDR2 FQNEAQ (reference sequence). V gave up 6 bases and J gave up 1 base, with 12 bases separating them. CDR3 sequence: CASREGQPNTEAFF. DNA for the CDR3: TGTGCCAGCAGGGAAGGACAACCGAACACTGAAGCTTTCTTT.